This T cell receptor (beta chain) originates from a study of CD8 T cells in ankylosing spondylitis. Quantitative 5'-RACE was performed with molecular barcodes, and it yielded the TCR beta libraries. MiXCR, run by TCRdb on the 5' RACE reads, gives a single entry per CDR3 protein. The sample holds roughly 700,000 distinct CDR3 sequences, around 19% seen once. Overall study findings and caveats: Prior work had noted some motif variants in reactive arthritis blood and synovial fluid. Blood of patients with ankylosing spondylitis appeared to be characterized by a TCR beta motif of about eight highly homologous variants. Significant enrichment of disease-linked clones was reported in matched ankylosing spondylitis synovial fluid. With a CD8+ phenotype, disease-linked clones were relatively rare in peripheral blood.

The CDR3 runs to 14 residues. CDR1 MGHRA and CDR2 YSYEKL come from the germline V gene. V lost 7 bases and J 7 bases, leaving 19 bases between the germline ends. A few counts support this clonotype. Antigen specificity is unknown. Sequencing was performed on blood, either unsorted or a sorted T cell fraction (not recorded which). This receptor was obtained from a male donor with ankylosing spondylitis. The gene calls are TRBV4-1 and TRBJ1-1; possibly TRBD1 for D (5 bases). The CDR3 protein is CASKQSPWGGEAFF. The DNA for the CDR3 is TGCGCCAGCAAACAATCCCCGTGGGGGGGTGAAGCTTTCTTT.